These 10 T cell receptor beta chains share one sample of origin, sequenced in a study of T-cell reconstitution after alpha-beta-depleted transplantation in children (TCRdb year 2016). Preparation of the library involved PCR. TCRdb records Illumina HiSeq 2500 as the sequencer. To normalize quantification of the TCRbeta repertoire, the TCR libraries were built with molecular barcoding that relied on unique molecular identifiers. TCRdb itself trimmed the public reads at Q25 with fastp, ran MiXCR and retained productive beta chains. For every CDR3 protein sequence, its rows merge into one entry that carries the most common genes and DNA. The sample table records 800,000 to 1,000,000 distinct CDR3 sequences; roughly 29% of these occur just once. The top ten hold about 28% of the sample. The sample's treatment or condition label is to be understood as: allogeneic hematopoietic cell transplantation with graft depleted of TCRalphabeta T cells and CD19 B cells.

The input for sequencing was PBMCs, mostly from graft donor cells, taken 360 days after TCRalphabeta/CD19-depleted stem cell transplant. All receptors derive from a boy under two years old who had a stem cell transplant for SCID, so the T cells may come from the graft donor.

V and J are TRBV5-8 and TRBJ2-7, with 8 bases that match TRBD2. CDR3 length: 15 amino acids. Unmatched junction bases numbered 7, after V lost 0 bases and J lost 5 bases. From germline, CDR1 is SGHTS and CDR2 YDEGEE. The CDR3 bases are TGTGCCAGCAGCTTGGTTCGGGGGGGCATCAACGAGCAGTACTTC. The encoded protein is CASSLVRGGINEQYF.

This clonotype was picked up many times. The CDR3 reads CATSDPRQGSREQFF. The DNA of the CDR3 is TGTGCCACCAGTGACCCAAGACAGGGAAGTCGAGAGCAGTTCTTC. The chain carries TRBV24-1 and TRBJ2-1; 7 bases are shared with TRBD1. CDR1 is KGHDR and CDR2 is SFDVKD in the germline V gene. The V gene end was trimmed by 4 bases and the J gene end by 10 bases; junction bases not matched to a gene: 12. The CDR3 totals 15 residues.

Remarks on this clonotype: Its ends do not fully match the called genes, so a read error is possible. V gene TRBV3-1 combines with J gene TRBJ2-5; weak D call: TRBD2 (6 bases). Germline CDR1 and CDR2: LGHDT and YNNKEL (reference sequence). This CDR3 is 13 amino acids long. This CDR3 is CASSQVSRGPPDF. CDR3 in DNA: TGTGCCAGCAGCCAAGTTTCGCGGGGACCCCCGGACTTC.

This clonotype was seen a few times. The chain couples TRBV7-2 to TRBJ2-1; weak D call: TRBD2 (5 bases). V gave up 3 bases and J gave up 0 bases, with 9 bases separating them. The germline V gene has CDR1 SGHTA and CDR2 FQGNSA. This CDR3 has 15 residues. This CDR3 reads CASSLGSLSYNEQFF. The CDR3 DNA reads TGTGCCAGCAGCTTGGGGAGCCTCTCCTACAATGAGCAGTTCTTC.

V gene TRBV5-1 combines with J gene TRBJ2-2; 8 bases agree with TRBD2. The CDR3 totals 16 residues. V was clipped by 4 bases and J by 4 bases; unmatched bases: 9. The germline CDR1 and CDR2 sequences are SGHRS and YFSETQ. This CDR3 is CASSTGLVGRTGELFF. CDR3 nucleotides: TGCGCCAGCAGCACGGGACTAGTGGGTCGCACCGGGGAGCTGTTTTTT.

The chain joins TRBV25-1 to TRBJ2-1, with D possibly TRBD1 on 6 matching bases. Germline loops: CDR1 MGHDK, CDR2 SYGVNS. This CDR3 comprises 16 residues. Trimming pared 5 bases from V and 3 bases from J, leaving 17 bases between. This CDR3 reads CASSQRKDSIYNEQFF. CDR3 sequence (DNA): TGTGCCAGCAGTCAGCGAAAGGACAGCATCTACAATGAGCAGTTCTTC.

This clonotype has more than one count but fewer than ten. V usage is TRBV4-1 and J usage is TRBJ2-7, with D perhaps TRBD2 (7 bases). This CDR3 has 13 amino acids. The ends were cut back, 0 bases at V and 7 bases at J, with 10 bases in the middle. The germline V gene has CDR1 MGHRA and CDR2 YSYEKL. CDR3 protein: CASSQDRGAEQYF. The CDR3 DNA is TGCGCCAGCAGCCAAGATCGGGGGGCTGAGCAGTACTTC.

The CDR3 sequence is CAWSEGNQPQHF. CDR3 in DNA: TGTGCCTGGAGTGAAGGGAATCAGCCCCAGCATTTT. This chain connects TRBV30 to TRBJ1-5; no reliable D call. The CDR3 runs 12 residues. V lost 1 base and J 4 bases, leaving 5 bases between the germline ends. The germline CDR1 and CDR2 sequences are GTSNPN and SVGIG (reference sequence).

This clonotype was observed a few times. This chain connects TRBV12-3 or TRBV12-4 to TRBJ2-7; no firm D call. The CDR3 runs 15 residues. Between the trimmed V and J ends, which lost 1 base and 2 bases, there was a span of 12 bases. For the CDR3, the DNA is TGTGCCAGCAGTTTAGGGTGGCCCCCTACCTACGAGCAGTACTTC. Protein: CASSLGWPPTYEQYF.

This clonotype occurred once. The V gene is TRBV5-1, the J gene TRBJ2-5; unclear D gene. The CDR3 is 14 amino acids. Trimming shortened V by 2 bases and J by 2 bases, and 10 bases separated the two germline ends. Germline V gene lookup returns CDR1 SGHRS and CDR2 YFSETQ. The CDR3 spells CASSFPERQETQYF. The CDR3 bases are TGCGCCAGCAGCTTCCCGGAAAGACAAGAGACCCAGTACTTC. Variable domain in full (rest from reference TRBV5-1 and TRBJ2-5): KAGVTQTPRYLIKTRGQQVTLSCSPISGHRSVSWYQQTPGQGLQFLFEYFSETQRNKGNFPGRFSGRQFSNSRSEMNVSTLELGDSALYLCASSFPERQETQYFGPGTRLLVL.